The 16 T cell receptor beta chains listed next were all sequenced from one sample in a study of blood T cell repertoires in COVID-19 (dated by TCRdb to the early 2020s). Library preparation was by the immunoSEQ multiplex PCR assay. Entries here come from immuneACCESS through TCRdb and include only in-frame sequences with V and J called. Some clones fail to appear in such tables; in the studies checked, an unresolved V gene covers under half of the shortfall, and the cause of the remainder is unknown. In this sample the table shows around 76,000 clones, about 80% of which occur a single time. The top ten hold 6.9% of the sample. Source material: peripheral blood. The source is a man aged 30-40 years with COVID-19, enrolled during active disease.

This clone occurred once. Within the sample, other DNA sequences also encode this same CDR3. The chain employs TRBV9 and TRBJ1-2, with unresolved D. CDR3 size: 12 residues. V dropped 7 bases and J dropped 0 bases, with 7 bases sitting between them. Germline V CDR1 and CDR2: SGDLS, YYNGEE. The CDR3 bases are TGTGCCAGCGGGAGAGCTAACTATGGCTACACCTTC. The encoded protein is CASGRANYGYTF.

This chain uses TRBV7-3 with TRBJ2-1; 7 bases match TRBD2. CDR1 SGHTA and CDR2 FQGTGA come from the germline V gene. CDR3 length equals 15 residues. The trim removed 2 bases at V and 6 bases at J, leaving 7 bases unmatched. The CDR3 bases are TGTGCCAGCAGCTTACAGGCGGGAGACAGCAATGAGCAGTTCTTC. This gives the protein CASSLQAGDSNEQFF.

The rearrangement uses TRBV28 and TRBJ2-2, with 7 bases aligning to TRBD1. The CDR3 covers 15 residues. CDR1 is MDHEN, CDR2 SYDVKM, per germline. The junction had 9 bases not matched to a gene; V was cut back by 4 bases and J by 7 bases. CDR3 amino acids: CASSSTGDPFGELFF. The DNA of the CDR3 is TGTGCCAGCAGTTCCACAGGGGATCCATTCGGGGAGCTGTTTTTT.

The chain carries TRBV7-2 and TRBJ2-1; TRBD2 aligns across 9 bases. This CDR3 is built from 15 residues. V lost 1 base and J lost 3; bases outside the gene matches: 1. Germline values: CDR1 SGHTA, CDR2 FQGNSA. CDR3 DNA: TGTGCCAGCAGCTTAGTACTAGCGGGCTACAATGAGCAGTTCTTC. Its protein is CASSLVLAGYNEQFF.

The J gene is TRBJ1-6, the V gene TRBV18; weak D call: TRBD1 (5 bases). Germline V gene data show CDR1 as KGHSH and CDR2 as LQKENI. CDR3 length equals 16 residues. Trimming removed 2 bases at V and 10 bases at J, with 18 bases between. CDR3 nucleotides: TGTGCCAGCTCACCATTCGGCCAGGGAATGGAATCACCCCTCCACTTT. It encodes CASSPFGQGMESPLHF.

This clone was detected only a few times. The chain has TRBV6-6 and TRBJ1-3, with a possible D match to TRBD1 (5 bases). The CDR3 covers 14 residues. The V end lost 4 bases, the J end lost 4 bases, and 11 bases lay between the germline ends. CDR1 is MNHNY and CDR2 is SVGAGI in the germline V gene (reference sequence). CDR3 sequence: CASSSDSLGNTIYF. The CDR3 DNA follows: TGTGCCAGCAGTTCCGACAGCCTCGGAAACACCATATATTTT.

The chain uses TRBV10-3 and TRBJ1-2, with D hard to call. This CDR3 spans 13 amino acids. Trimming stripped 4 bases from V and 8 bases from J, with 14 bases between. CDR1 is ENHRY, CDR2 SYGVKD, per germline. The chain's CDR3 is CAISGELSGGYTF. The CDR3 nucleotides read TGTGCCATCAGTGGGGAGCTGTCGGGCGGCTACACCTTC.

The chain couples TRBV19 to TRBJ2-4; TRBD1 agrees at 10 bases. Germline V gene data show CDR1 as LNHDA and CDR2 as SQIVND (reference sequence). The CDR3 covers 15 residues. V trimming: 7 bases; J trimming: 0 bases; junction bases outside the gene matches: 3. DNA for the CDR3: TGTGCCAGTATGGACAGGGGGGTAGCCAAAAACATTCAGTACTTC. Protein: CASMDRGVAKNIQYF.

CDR3 in DNA: TGTGCCATGCACCGGGACAGGGGCACTGAAGCTTTCTTT. Its protein is CAMHRDRGTEAFF. The V and J genes are TRBV10-3 and TRBJ1-1; 10 positions match TRBD1. The CDR3 loop spans 13 amino acids. CDR1 and CDR2 (germline): ENHRY, SYGVKD. V lost 9 bases and J lost 4; bases outside the gene matches: 5.

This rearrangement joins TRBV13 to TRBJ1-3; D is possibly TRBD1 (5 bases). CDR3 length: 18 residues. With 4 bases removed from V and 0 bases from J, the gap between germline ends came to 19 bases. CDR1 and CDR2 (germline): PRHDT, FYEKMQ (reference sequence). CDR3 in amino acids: CASSSAGESSSSGNTIYF. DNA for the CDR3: TGTGCCAGCAGCTCCGCGGGGGAATCTTCAAGCTCTGGAAACACCATATATTTT.

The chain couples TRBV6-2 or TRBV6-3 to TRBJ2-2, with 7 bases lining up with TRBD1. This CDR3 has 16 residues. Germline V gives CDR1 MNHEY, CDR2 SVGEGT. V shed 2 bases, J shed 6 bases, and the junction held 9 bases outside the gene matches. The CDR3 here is CASSYGWTGRAGELFF. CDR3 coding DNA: TGTGCCAGCAGTTACGGTTGGACAGGAAGGGCCGGGGAGCTGTTTTTT.

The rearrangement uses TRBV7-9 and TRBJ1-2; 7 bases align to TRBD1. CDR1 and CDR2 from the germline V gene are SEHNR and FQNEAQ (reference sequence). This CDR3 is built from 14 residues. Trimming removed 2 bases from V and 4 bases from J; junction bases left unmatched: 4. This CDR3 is CASSLQDRTYGYTF. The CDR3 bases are TGTGCCAGCAGCTTACAGGACAGGACCTATGGCTACACCTTC.

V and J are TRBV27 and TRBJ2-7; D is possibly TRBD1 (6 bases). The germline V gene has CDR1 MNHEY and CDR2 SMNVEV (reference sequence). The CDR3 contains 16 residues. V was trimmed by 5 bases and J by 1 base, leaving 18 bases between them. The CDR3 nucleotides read TGTGCCAGCAGTAGCCGGGCACAGGGTGTTTCCTACGAGCAGTACTTC. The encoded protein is CASSSRAQGVSYEQYF.

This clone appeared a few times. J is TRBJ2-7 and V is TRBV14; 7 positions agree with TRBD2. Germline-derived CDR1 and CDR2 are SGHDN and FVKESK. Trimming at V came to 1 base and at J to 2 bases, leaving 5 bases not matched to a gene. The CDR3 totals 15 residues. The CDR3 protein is CASSQGGSGPYEQYF. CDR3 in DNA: TGTGCCAGCAGCCAAGGGGGTAGCGGGCCCTACGAGCAGTACTTC.

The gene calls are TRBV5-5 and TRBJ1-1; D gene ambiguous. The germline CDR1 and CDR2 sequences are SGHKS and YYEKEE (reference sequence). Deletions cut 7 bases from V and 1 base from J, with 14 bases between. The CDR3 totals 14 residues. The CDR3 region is CASGVGGWNTEAFF. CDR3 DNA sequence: TGTGCCAGCGGGGTGGGAGGGTGGAACACTGAAGCTTTCTTT.

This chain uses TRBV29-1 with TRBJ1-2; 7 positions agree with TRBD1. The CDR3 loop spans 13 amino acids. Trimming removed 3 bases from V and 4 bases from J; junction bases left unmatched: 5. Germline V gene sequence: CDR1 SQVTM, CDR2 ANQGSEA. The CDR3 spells CSVDKDRAYGYTF. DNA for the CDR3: TGCAGCGTTGACAAAGACAGGGCCTATGGCTACACCTTC.